This entry concerns a single T cell receptor (beta chain). What it binds is not known. A read error may explain this, as a much larger clone is one base away. The CDR3 loop spans 14 amino acids. Unsorted whole blood served as the source of blood RNA, and germline DNA was extracted as well. Before the operation took place, about 4 milliliters of peripheral blood were collected. The researchers produced TCR beta cDNA from roughly 500 ng total RNA with a constant-region primer. Construction of TCR beta libraries relied on three successive nested multiplex PCR rounds employing slightly modified ARM-PCR. Primers for the first two PCR rounds were TRBV1-TRBV30 forward primers and a C-beta reverse primer (around 11 cycles per round). TCRdb used MiXCR to reprocess the multiplex PCR reads, holding one entry per CDR3 protein. Of 330,000 or so distinct CDR3 sequences in the sample, less than 70% were seen once.

The data derive from a study of tumor-infiltrating lymphocytes in primary liver carcinoma. Background on the study: With diameters of about 4 to 11 cm, tumors were stage T1-T3 N0M0. Overall study findings and caveats: Tumors reached a significantly greater top-250-clone fraction than blood did (p = 0.039).

The sequence derives from a man aged 40-50 years with primary liver carcinoma and hepatitis B virus infection. Sequencing was performed on peripheral blood. The chain employs TRBV12-3 or TRBV12-4 and TRBJ2-7; D tentatively reads TRBD1 or TRBD2 (5 bases each). The CDR3 is CASSLRGQPYEEYF. As DNA, the CDR3 is TGTGCCAGCAGTTTACGGGGCCAGCCCTACGAGGAGTACTTC.